The rows below give T cell receptor beta chains drawn from one sample of a study of T cell responses to AZD1222 COVID-19 vaccine. This table comes from immunoSEQ multiplex PCR, and its TCRdb copy is limited to in-frame clones, with some not included. This sample has roughly 99,000 clones, with roughly nine tenths found just once. The sequenced sample was peripheral blood, obtained 28 days after the second AZD1222 dose. These receptors came from an adult who received the AZD1222 COVID-19 vaccine. Both conserved end residues are part of each CDR3. Fields, in order: clone size, J gene, V gene, D gene, CDR3 protein, CDR3 DNA. A D gene is named only where the DNA matches it firmly. Clone size is given for some rows only: seen once, a few or many times, or a class if the clone is expanded.

clone_size: NA; j_call: TRBJ2-1; v_call: TRBV28; d_call: NA; cdr3_aa: CASSRLGAKYNEQFF; cdr3_nt: TGTGCCAGCAGTAGGTTGGGGGCAAAGTACAATGAGCAGTTCTTC
clone_size: NA; j_call: TRBJ2-1; v_call: TRBV4-3; d_call: NA; cdr3_aa: CASSRDGRDNEQFF; cdr3_nt: TGCGCCAGCAGTCGGGACGGAAGGGATAATGAGCAGTTCTTC
clone_size: NA; j_call: TRBJ2-6; v_call: TRBV28; d_call: TRBD1; cdr3_aa: CASSLSDRGVRVLTF; cdr3_nt: TGTGCCAGCAGTTTATCGGACAGGGGGGTCCGCGTCCTGACTTTC
clone_size: once; j_call: TRBJ2-7; v_call: TRBV5-6; d_call: NA; cdr3_aa: CASSGGFYEQYF; cdr3_nt: TGTGCCAGCAGTGGGGGGTTCTACGAGCAGTACTTC
clone_size: NA; j_call: TRBJ1-6; v_call: TRBV28; d_call: TRBD1; cdr3_aa: CASTFTRQGVRSYNSPLHF; cdr3_nt: TGTGCCAGCACGTTCACCCGACAGGGGGTTCGCTCCTATAATTCACCCCTCCACTTT
clone_size: NA; j_call: TRBJ1-5; v_call: TRBV6-5; d_call: NA; cdr3_aa: CASGLDTNSNQPQHF; cdr3_nt: TGTGCCAGCGGTCTGGACACCAATAGCAATCAGCCCCAGCATTTT
clone_size: once; j_call: TRBJ2-7; v_call: TRBV2; d_call: NA; cdr3_aa: CASSAGASPRGEQYF; cdr3_nt: TGTGCCAGCAGCGCGGGGGCCTCCCCCAGGGGCGAGCAGTACTTC
clone_size: once; j_call: TRBJ1-2; v_call: TRBV19; d_call: NA; cdr3_aa: CASSYQTGTLRIYGYTF; cdr3_nt: TGTGCCAGTAGCTATCAAACCGGGACCCTACGCATCTATGGCTACACCTTC
clone_size: NA; j_call: TRBJ2-5; v_call: TRBV13; d_call: NA; cdr3_aa: CASSQRQYSETQYF; cdr3_nt: TGTGCCAGCAGTCAAAGACAGTATTCGGAGACCCAGTACTTC
clone_size: NA; j_call: TRBJ2-3; v_call: TRBV3-1/TRBV3-2; d_call: TRBD2; cdr3_aa: CASSQERASGSTDTQYF; cdr3_nt: TGTGCCAGCAGCCAAGAGAGGGCTAGCGGTAGCACAGATACGCAGTATTTT
clone_size: NA; j_call: TRBJ2-3; v_call: TRBV5-5; d_call: TRBD2; cdr3_aa: CASSILAGGSTDTQYF; cdr3_nt: TGTGCCAGCAGCATCCTAGCGGGGGGGAGCACAGATACGCAGTATTTT
clone_size: NA; j_call: TRBJ2-3; v_call: TRBV24-1; d_call: NA; cdr3_aa: CATSDFPTDTQYF; cdr3_nt: TGTGCCACCAGTGATTTCCCCACAGATACGCAGTATTTT
clone_size: NA; j_call: TRBJ2-3; v_call: TRBV18; d_call: TRBD1; cdr3_aa: CASSPLRDRGTDTQYF; cdr3_nt: TGTGCCAGCTCACCACTTAGGGACAGAGGCACAGATACGCAGTATTTT
clone_size: NA; j_call: TRBJ2-1; v_call: TRBV10-1; d_call: TRBD2; cdr3_aa: CASSAGTSISYNEQFF; cdr3_nt: TGCGCCAGCAGTGCGGGGACTAGCATATCCTACAATGAGCAGTTCTTC
clone_size: NA; j_call: TRBJ2-1; v_call: TRBV6-5; d_call: NA; cdr3_aa: CASSYSGAYYNEQFF; cdr3_nt: TGTGCCAGCAGTTACTCCGGGGCCTATTACAATGAGCAGTTCTTC
clone_size: NA; j_call: TRBJ2-2; v_call: TRBV15; d_call: TRBD1; cdr3_aa: CATSRDRGQGTGELFF; cdr3_nt: TGTGCCACCAGCAGAGATCGGGGACAGGGAACCGGGGAGCTGTTTTTT
clone_size: NA; j_call: TRBJ1-6; v_call: TRBV25-1; d_call: NA; cdr3_aa: CASSEWAFNSPLHF; cdr3_nt: TGTGCCAGCAGTGAATGGGCTTTTAATTCACCCCTCCACTTT
clone_size: NA; j_call: TRBJ2-7; v_call: TRBV28; d_call: NA; cdr3_aa: CASSSNLRVNSYEQYF; cdr3_nt: TGTGCCAGCAGTTCCAACCTCCGGGTCAACTCCTACGAGCAGTACTTC
clone_size: NA; j_call: TRBJ1-3; v_call: TRBV5-1; d_call: TRBD1; cdr3_aa: CASSPDRAGNTIYF; cdr3_nt: TGCGCCAGCAGCCCAGACAGGGCTGGAAACACCATATATTTT
clone_size: NA; j_call: TRBJ1-1; v_call: TRBV7-2; d_call: NA; cdr3_aa: CASSDSRGTEAFF; cdr3_nt: TGTGCCAGCAGCGACAGTCGGGGCACTGAAGCTTTCTTT
clone_size: NA; j_call: TRBJ1-2; v_call: TRBV3-1/TRBV3-2; d_call: TRBD1; cdr3_aa: CASSQVTGTGPGYTF; cdr3_nt: TGTGCCAGCAGCCAAGTTACTGGGACAGGCCCGGGCTACACCTTC
clone_size: once; j_call: TRBJ1-6; v_call: TRBV18; d_call: TRBD1; cdr3_aa: CASSRTGVGSPLHF; cdr3_nt: TGTGCCAGCTCACGGACAGGGGTTGGTTCACCCCTCCACTTT
clone_size: NA; j_call: TRBJ1-1; v_call: TRBV3-1/TRBV3-2; d_call: NA; cdr3_aa: CASSQDLGRASGTEAFF; cdr3_nt: TGTGCCAGCAGCCAAGATCTGGGTAGGGCGTCGGGGACTGAAGCTTTCTTT
clone_size: NA; j_call: TRBJ1-2; v_call: TRBV19; d_call: NA; cdr3_aa: CASSPNPGETYGYTF; cdr3_nt: TGTGCCAGTAGTCCCAACCCCGGGGAGACCTATGGCTACACCTTC
clone_size: NA; j_call: TRBJ1-5; v_call: TRBV27; d_call: TRBD1; cdr3_aa: CASSTRTGQPQHF; cdr3_nt: TGTGCCAGCAGTACCCGGACAGGACAGCCCCAGCATTTT
clone_size: NA; j_call: TRBJ2-5; v_call: TRBV4-2; d_call: NA; cdr3_aa: CASSQDEFMGGREGETQYF; cdr3_nt: TGTGCCAGCAGCCAAGACGAATTTATGGGGGGCCGAGAGGGGGAGACCCAGTACTTC
clone_size: NA; j_call: TRBJ1-1; v_call: TRBV5-1; d_call: NA; cdr3_aa: CASSLHSEDTEAFF; cdr3_nt: TGCGCCAGCAGCTTGCATTCGGAGGACACTGAAGCTTTCTTT
clone_size: NA; j_call: TRBJ1-4; v_call: TRBV6-5; d_call: NA; cdr3_aa: CASSGRTLNEKLFF; cdr3_nt: TGTGCCAGCAGCGGAAGGACCCTCAATGAAAAACTGTTTTTT